Given below is one TCR beta chain in context. The data are from a study of T-cell reconstitution after alpha-beta-depleted transplantation in children. Library preparation (for TCRbeta) was performed with unique molecular identifiers. MiXCR, applied by TCRdb to the PCR reads, yields one record per CDR3 protein. The sample comprises roughly 300,000 distinct CDR3 sequences, about a tenth of which are singletons, and around a tenth rests with the top ten. CDR3 size: 19 residues. Germline values: CDR1 SGHAT, CDR2 FQDESV (reference sequence). The V and J ends lost 4 bases and 2 bases, in that order; junction bases with no gene match: 12.

The chain recombines TRBV11-1 with TRBJ2-7; 15 bases line up with TRBD2. The material sequenced was PBMCs from the stem cell graft donor, taken from the stem cell graft. The sequence derives from a human donor who donated a stem cell graft to a child with SCID. Here the CDR3 reads CASSSSNPGTSGGTYEQYF. CDR3 DNA: TGTGCCAGCAGCTCCTCCAACCCCGGGACTAGCGGGGGGACCTACGAGCAGTACTTC.